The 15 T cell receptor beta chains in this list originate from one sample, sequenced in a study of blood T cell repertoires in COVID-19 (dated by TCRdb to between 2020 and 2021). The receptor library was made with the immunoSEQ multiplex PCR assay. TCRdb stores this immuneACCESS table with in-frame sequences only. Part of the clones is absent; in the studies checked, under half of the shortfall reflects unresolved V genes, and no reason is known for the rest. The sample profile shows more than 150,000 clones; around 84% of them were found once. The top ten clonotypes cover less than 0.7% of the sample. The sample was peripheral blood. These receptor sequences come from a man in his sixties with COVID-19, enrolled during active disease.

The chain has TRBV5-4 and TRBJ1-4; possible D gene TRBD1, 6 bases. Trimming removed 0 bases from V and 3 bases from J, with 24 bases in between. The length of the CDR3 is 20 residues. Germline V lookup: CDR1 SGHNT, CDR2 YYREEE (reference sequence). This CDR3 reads CASSLGPPRGAGIANEKLFF. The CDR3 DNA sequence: TGTGCCAGCAGCTTGGGCCCCCCGCGGGGGGCGGGCATCGCTAATGAAAAACTGTTTTTT.

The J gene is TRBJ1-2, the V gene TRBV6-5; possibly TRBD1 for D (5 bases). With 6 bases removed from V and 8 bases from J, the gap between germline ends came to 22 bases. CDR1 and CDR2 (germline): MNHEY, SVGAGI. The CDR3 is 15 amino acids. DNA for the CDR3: TGTGCCAGCAGCTCCCGGAGGGGCGGGGCGGTCGGCTACACCTTC. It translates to CASSSRRGGAVGYTF.

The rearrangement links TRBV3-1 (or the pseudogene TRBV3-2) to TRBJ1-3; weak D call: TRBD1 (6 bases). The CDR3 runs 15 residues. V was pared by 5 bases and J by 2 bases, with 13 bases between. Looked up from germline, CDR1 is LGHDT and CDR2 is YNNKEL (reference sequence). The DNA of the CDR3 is TGTGCCAGCAGCGAAACAGGGACCCCTGGAAACACCATATATTTT. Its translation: CASSETGTPGNTIYF.

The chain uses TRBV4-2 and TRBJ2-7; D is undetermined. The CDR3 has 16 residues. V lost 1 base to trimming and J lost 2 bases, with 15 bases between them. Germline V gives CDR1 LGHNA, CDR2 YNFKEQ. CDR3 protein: CASSQGVVSRAYEQYF. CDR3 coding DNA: TGTGCCAGCAGCCAAGGGGTGGTCTCCCGGGCCTACGAGCAGTACTTC.

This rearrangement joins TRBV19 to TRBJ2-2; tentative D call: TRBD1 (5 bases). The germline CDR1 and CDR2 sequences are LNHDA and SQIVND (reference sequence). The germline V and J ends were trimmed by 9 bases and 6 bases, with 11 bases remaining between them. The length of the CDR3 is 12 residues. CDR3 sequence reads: CASAQGAGELFF. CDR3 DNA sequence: TGTGCCAGCGCTCAAGGGGCCGGGGAGCTGTTTTTT. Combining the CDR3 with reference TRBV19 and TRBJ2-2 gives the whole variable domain DGGITQSPKYLFRKEGQNVTLSCEQNLNHDAMYWYRQDPGQGLRLIYYSQIVNDFQKGDIAEGYSVSREKKESFPLTVTSAQKNPTAFYLCASAQGAGELFFGEGSRLTVL.

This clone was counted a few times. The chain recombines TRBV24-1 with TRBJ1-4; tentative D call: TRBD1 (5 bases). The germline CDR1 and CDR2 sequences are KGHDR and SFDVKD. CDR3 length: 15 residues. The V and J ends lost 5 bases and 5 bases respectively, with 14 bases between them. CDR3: CATSGGHAGNEKLFF. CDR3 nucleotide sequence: TGTGCCACCAGTGGCGGACATGCCGGGAATGAAAAACTGTTTTTT.

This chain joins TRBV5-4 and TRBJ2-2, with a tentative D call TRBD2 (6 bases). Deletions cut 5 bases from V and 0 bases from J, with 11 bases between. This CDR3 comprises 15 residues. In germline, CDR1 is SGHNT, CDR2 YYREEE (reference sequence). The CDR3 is CASRFWGANTGELFF. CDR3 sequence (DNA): TGTGCCAGCAGATTCTGGGGGGCGAACACCGGGGAGCTGTTTTTT. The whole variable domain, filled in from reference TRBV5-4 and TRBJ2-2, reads ETGVTQSPTHLIKTRGQQVTLRCSSQSGHNTVSWYQQALGQGPQFIFQYYREEENGRGNFPPRFSGLQFPNYSSELNVNALELDDSALYLCASRFWGANTGELFFGEGSRLTVL.

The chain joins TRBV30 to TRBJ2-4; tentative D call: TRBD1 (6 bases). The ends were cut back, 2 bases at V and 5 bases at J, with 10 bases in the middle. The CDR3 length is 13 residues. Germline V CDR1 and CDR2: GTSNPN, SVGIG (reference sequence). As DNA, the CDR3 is TGTGCCTGGAGTTCGGGGACACAAAACATTCAGTACTTC. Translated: CAWSSGTQNIQYF.

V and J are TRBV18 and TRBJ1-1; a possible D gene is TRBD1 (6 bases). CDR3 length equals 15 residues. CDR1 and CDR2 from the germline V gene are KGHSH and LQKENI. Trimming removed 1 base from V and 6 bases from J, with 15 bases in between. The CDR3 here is CASSPLRGASAEAFF. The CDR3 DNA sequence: TGTGCCAGCTCACCACTCCGGGGGGCTTCGGCTGAAGCTTTCTTT. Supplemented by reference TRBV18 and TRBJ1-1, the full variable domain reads NAGVMQNPRHLVRRRGQEARLRCSPMKGHSHVYWYRQLPEEGLKFMVYLQKENIIDESGMPKERFSAEFPKEGPSILRIQQVVRGDSAAYFCASSPLRGASAEAFFGQGTRLTVV.

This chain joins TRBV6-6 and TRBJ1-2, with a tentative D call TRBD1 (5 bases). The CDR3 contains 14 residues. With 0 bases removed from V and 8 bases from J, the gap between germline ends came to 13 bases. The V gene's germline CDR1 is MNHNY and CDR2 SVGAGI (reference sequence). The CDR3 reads CASSYSTSGGGYTF. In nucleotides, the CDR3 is TGTGCCAGCAGTTACTCGACAAGCGGGGGGGGCTACACCTTC.

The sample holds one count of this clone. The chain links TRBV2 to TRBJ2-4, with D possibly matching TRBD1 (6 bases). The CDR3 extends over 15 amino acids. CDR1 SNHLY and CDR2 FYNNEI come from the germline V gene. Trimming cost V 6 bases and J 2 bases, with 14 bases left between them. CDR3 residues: CASRPRQETKNIQYF. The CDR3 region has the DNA TGTGCCAGCAGACCCAGACAGGAAACCAAAAACATTCAGTACTTC. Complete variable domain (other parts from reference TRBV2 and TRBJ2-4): EPEVTQTPSHQVTQMGQEVILRCVPISNHLYFYWYRQILGQKVEFLVSFYNNEISEKSEIFDDQFSVERPDGSNFTLKIRSTKLEDSAMYFCASRPRQETKNIQYFGAGTRLSVL.

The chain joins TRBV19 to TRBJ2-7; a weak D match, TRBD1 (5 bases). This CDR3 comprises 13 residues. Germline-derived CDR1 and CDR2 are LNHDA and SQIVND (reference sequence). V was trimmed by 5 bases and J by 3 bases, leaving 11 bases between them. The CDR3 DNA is TGTGCCAGTAGTCTCGGACATTACTACGAGCAGTACTTC. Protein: CASSLGHYYEQYF.

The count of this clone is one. Written as DNA, the CDR3 is TGTGCCATCAGTGAGTCGGGACAGGGATCACCCCTCCACTTT. Protein sequence: CAISESGQGSPLHF. The genes are TRBV10-3 and TRBJ1-6; 9 bases line up with TRBD1. The CDR3 spans 14 residues. V lost 0 bases, J lost 10 bases, and 1 base stayed unmatched. Germline CDR1 reads ENHRY; CDR2 reads SYGVKD.

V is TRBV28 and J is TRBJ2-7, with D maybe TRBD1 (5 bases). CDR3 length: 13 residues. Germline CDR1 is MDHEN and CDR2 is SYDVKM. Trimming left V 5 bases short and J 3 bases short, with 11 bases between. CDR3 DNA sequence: TGTGCCAGCAGTATACAAACAGGCTACGAGCAGTACTTC. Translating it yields CASSIQTGYEQYF.

As DNA, the CDR3 is TGTGCCAGTAAAGACAGGGGGCCCTACGAGCAGTACTTC. Translating gives CASKDRGPYEQYF. The chain has TRBV19 and TRBJ2-7; 10 bases map to TRBD1. Germline loops: CDR1 LNHDA, CDR2 SQIVND (reference sequence). The CDR3 sequence is 13 residues long. With 7 bases clipped from V and 2 bases from J, the junction kept 2 bases outside the gene matches.